The clone carrying this TCR beta chain has ten or more counts. Its antigen is unidentified. Template material for amplifying TCR beta CDR3 regions consisted of RNA transcripts. The TCR CDR3 was amplified in a first-round RT-PCR using the HTBI primer set. TCRdb re-analysed the multiplex PCR reads in MiXCR, keeping a single row per CDR3 protein. The sample yields about 540,000 distinct CDR3 sequences, roughly 46% seen once. Diagnostic assessment was based on clinical symptoms, serum thyroxine and TRAb, thyroid ultrasound and orbital computed tomography. These data come from a study of T cells in Graves' hyperthyroidism and ophthalmopathy. Overall study findings and caveats: In simple terms, a model built on 13 V-J features told ophthalmopathy apart from stable hyperthyroidism.

Germline CDR1 and CDR2: SGDLS and YYNGEE. The CDR3 has 16 amino acids. The V and J ends lost 2 bases and 4 bases, in that order; junction bases with no gene match: 7. V usage is TRBV9 and J usage is TRBJ2-2; 8 bases are a match to TRBD1. Input material: peripheral blood or thyroid tissue (not recorded which). The TCR originated in a woman between 18 and 29 years old with Graves' hyperthyroidism. CDR3 sequence: CASSVGQGARTGELFF. The CDR3 DNA follows: TGTGCCAGCAGCGTTGGGCAGGGGGCTCGCACCGGGGAGCTGTTTTTT.